This TCR beta chain was sequenced in a study of T cell repertoires in cytomegalovirus infection. This clonotype was counted many times. What it binds is unknown. One entry per CDR3 protein results from TCRdb running MiXCR on the reads. The table lists some 54,000 distinct CDR3 sequences, around 20% of them singletons. V shed 3 bases and J 0 bases; nucleotides not matched to a gene: 1. There are 14 residues in the CDR3. Germline CDR1 SGHTA, CDR2 FQGNSA. The sample was CD8+ T cells from cultured PBMCs, taken from culture after CMV antigen stimulation. The rearrangement uses TRBV7-2 and TRBJ1-1; 7 bases are shared with TRBD1. This receptor was identified in a human donor in good health (CMV status not recorded). Some clones in this sample may be carry-over from other donors' samples. The CDR3: CASSLTGLNTEAFF. The CDR3 DNA sequence: TGTGCCAGCAGCTTGACAGGGTTGAACACTGAAGCTTTCTTT.